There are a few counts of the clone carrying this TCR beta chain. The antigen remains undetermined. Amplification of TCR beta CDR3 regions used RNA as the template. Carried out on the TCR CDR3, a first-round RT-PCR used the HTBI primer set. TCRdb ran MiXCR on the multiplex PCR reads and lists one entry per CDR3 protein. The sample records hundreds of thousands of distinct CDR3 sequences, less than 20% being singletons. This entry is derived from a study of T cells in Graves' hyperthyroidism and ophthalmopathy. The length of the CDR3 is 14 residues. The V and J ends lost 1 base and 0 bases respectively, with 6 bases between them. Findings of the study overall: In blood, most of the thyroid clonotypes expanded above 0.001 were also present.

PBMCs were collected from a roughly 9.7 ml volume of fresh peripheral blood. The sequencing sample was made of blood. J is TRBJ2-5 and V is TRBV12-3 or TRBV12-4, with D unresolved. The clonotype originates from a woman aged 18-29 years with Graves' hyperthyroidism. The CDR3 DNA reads TGTGCCAGCAGTTTAGGGTCAGACCAAGAGACCCAGTACTTC. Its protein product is CASSLGSDQETQYF.